Below, one T cell receptor (beta chain) is given with its context. Its target is unknown. Every single patient, without exception, relapsed after autologous stem cell transplantation, and brentuximab vedotin exposure varied. Germline lookup yields CDR1 MGHRA and CDR2 YSYEKL. The CDR3 runs 14 residues. The germline V and J ends were trimmed by 1 base and 5 bases, with 11 bases remaining between them. Clones were sequenced by immunoSEQ multiplex PCR, and TCRdb holds only the in-frame ones, with some missing. The sample records approximately 61,000 clones, 80% to 90% being singletons. This record belongs to a study of PD-1 blockade in classical Hodgkin lymphoma. Study-level findings and limits: Healthy donors were reported to have higher baseline TCR diversity than newly diagnosed patients. Patients who initiated nivolumab within 1 year of ASCT were excluded.

The clonotype was recovered from a human donor with classical Hodgkin lymphoma. Sequenced here: peripheral blood mononuclear cells (PBMCs), sampled at baseline. The J gene is TRBJ2-5, the V gene TRBV4-1; unclear D gene. The CDR3 nucleotides read TGCGCCAGCAGCCAAGGCGTGGCGGCGGAGACCCAGTACTTC. Translation gives CASSQGVAAETQYF.